This passage covers 11 T cell receptor beta chains from one sample sequenced in a study of response to subunit inactivated influenza vaccine. TCRdb independently ran MiXCR on the RT-PCR reads; one entry per CDR3 protein. Counted here are a few hundred thousand distinct CDR3 sequences, about 7.2% occurring once; the ten biggest clones make up less than 15%. The sample here was PBMCs from blood, taken roughly 24 months after vaccination. The receptors were sampled from a man aged 50 to 69 who received an inactivated influenza vaccine.

The chain is built from TRBV4-2 and TRBJ2-2; D unresolved. Germline values: CDR1 LGHNA, CDR2 YNFKEQ. The ends were cut back, 1 base at V and 0 bases at J, with 12 bases in the middle. CDR3 size: 17 residues. This CDR3 is CASSQVLLHTNTGELFF. The CDR3 nucleotides read TGTGCCAGCAGCCAAGTTCTTCTTCACACGAACACCGGGGAGCTGTTTTTT.

There are many counts of this clonotype. The chain combines TRBV24-1 with TRBJ2-3, with 15 bases fitting TRBD2. V lost 4 bases, J lost 6 bases, and 7 bases stayed unmatched. This CDR3 spans 17 amino acids. The V gene's germline CDR1 is KGHDR and CDR2 SFDVKD. The CDR3 DNA reads as TGTGCCACCAGTGACCCACTGGGACTAGCGGGGGGCGATACGCAGTATTTT. Translated: CATSDPLGLAGGDTQYF.

J is TRBJ2-2 and V is TRBV7-2; 7 nucleotides agree with TRBD1. This CDR3 spans 14 amino acids. The V segment lost 5 bases and the J segment 6 bases; nucleotides outside the gene matches: 6. Germline CDR1 and CDR2: SGHTA and FQGNSA. CDR3 DNA: TGTGCCAGCAGCGTATCGACAGGGTCCGGGGAGCTGTTTTTT. Its translation is CASSVSTGSGELFF.

This clonotype was counted between two and nine times. The chain employs TRBV10-3 and TRBJ1-3; tentative D call: TRBD1 (6 bases). This CDR3 has 16 amino acids. V was cut by 2 bases and J by 3 bases, with 14 bases left in between. Germline V CDR1 and CDR2: ENHRY, SYGVKD. In DNA, the CDR3 is TGTGCCATCAGTGAGAAACAGGGCTTACATGGAAACACCATATATTTT. It encodes CAISEKQGLHGNTIYF.

The rearrangement joins TRBV28 to TRBJ2-1; D is perhaps TRBD2 (6 bases). Germline V gene data show CDR1 as MDHEN and CDR2 as SYDVKM. V lost 6 bases to trimming and J lost 7 bases, with 16 bases between them. The CDR3 extends over 14 amino acids. CDR3 residues: CASSGGSGVNEQFF. The CDR3 DNA reads as TGTGCCAGCAGCGGGGGTTCAGGAGTGAATGAGCAGTTCTTC. Full variable domain (outside the CDR3, taken from reference TRBV28 and TRBJ2-1): DVKVTQSSRYLVKRTGEKVFLECVQDMDHENMFWYRQDPGLGLRLIYFSYDVKMKEKGDIPEGYSVSREKKERFSLILESASTNQTSMYLCASSGGSGVNEQFFGPGTRLTVL.

This clonotype was observed at least ten times. The chain combines TRBV4-2 with TRBJ2-2; possibly TRBD2 for D (5 bases). The CDR3 runs to 15 residues. Germline V gives CDR1 LGHNA, CDR2 YNFKEQ. V was shortened by 4 bases and J by 2 bases, with 11 bases between the two germline ends. The CDR3 here is CASSRTRSNTGELFF. The DNA for the CDR3 is TGTGCCAGCAGCCGAACTAGAAGTAACACCGGGGAGCTGTTTTTT.

The chain has TRBV10-3 and TRBJ2-1, with D tentatively TRBD1 or TRBD2 (5 bases each). V dropped 3 bases and J dropped 9 bases, with 12 bases sitting between them. Germline CDR1 and CDR2: ENHRY and SYGVKD. The CDR3 totals 13 residues. CDR3 amino acids: CAISDIGAGEQFF. For the CDR3, the DNA is TGTGCCATCAGTGATATTGGGGCGGGTGAGCAGTTCTTC.

This clonotype was detected only a few times. The chain joins TRBV12-3 or TRBV12-4 to TRBJ1-5, with unresolved D. This CDR3 has 16 residues. V was shortened by 6 bases and J by 1 base, with 16 bases between the two germline ends. The CDR3 is CASSLSTGNSNQPQHF. CDR3 DNA: TGTGCCAGCAGCCTTTCTACGGGGAACAGCAATCAGCCCCAGCATTTT.

The genes are TRBV19 and TRBJ2-7; D remains unclear. Germline V gene lookup returns CDR1 LNHDA and CDR2 SQIVND (reference sequence). The CDR3 loop spans 14 amino acids. Deletions cut 4 bases from V and 0 bases from J, with 10 bases between. CDR3 sequence reads: CASSTVVDSYEQYF. For the CDR3, the DNA is TGTGCCAGTAGTACGGTAGTGGACTCCTACGAGCAGTACTTC.

This clonotype was seen only a few times. The chain carries TRBV7-8 and TRBJ2-1, with a tentative D call TRBD2 (6 bases). Germline V CDR1 and CDR2: SGHVS, FQNEAQ. The CDR3 length is 15 residues. V shed 5 bases and J shed 0 bases, with 11 bases lying between them. Written as DNA, the CDR3 is TGTGCCAGCAGCCCACGACTAGACTCCTACAATGAGCAGTTCTTC. This translates into CASSPRLDSYNEQFF.

This chain links TRBV6-2 or TRBV6-3 with TRBJ2-3, with 8 bases lining up with TRBD1. The junction had 12 bases not matched to a gene; V was cut back by 6 bases and J by 4 bases. CDR3 length equals 16 residues. CDR1 is MNHEY, CDR2 SVGEGT, per germline. The CDR3 spells CASRADREPSADTQYF. The CDR3, as DNA: TGTGCCAGCAGGGCGGACAGGGAACCCTCGGCAGATACGCAGTATTTT.